Listed below are T cell receptor beta chains from one sample, sequenced in a study of blood T cell repertoires in COVID-19. Only in-frame clones appear in the TCRdb table, and some are missing; sequencing was by immunoSEQ multiplex PCR. The sample contains about 250,000 clones, about 85% of which appear only once. Sequenced material: peripheral blood. These receptors were obtained from a woman at least 80 years old with acute or convalescent COVID-19. Both conserved end residues are part of each CDR3. Fields, in order: D gene, V gene, J gene, CDR3 DNA, CDR3 protein. D genes are given only for firm matches.

-	TRBV9	TRBJ2-3	TGTGCCAGCAGCGTAGCGTCGAGGACAGCTTTCGGGGATACGCAGTATTTT	CASSVASRTAFGDTQYF
TRBD2	TRBV10-1	TRBJ2-2	TGCGCCAGCAGTGGGGGACTAGCGGGGAACACCGGGGAGCTGTTTTTT	CASSGGLAGNTGELFF
TRBD2	TRBV13	TRBJ2-7	TGTGCCACCGCGAAAATGGGAGGGCCCTACGAGCAGTACTTC	CATAKMGGPYEQYF
-	TRBV3-1/TRBV3-2	TRBJ1-6	TGTGCCAGCAGCCAAGGGGCAGGGCGGAACTCACCCCTCCACTTT	CASSQGAGRNSPLHF
TRBD2	TRBV12-3/TRBV12-4	TRBJ2-1	TGTGCCAGCTGCGGGGAGGGTGAGCAGTTCTTC	CASCGEGEQFF
-	TRBV19	TRBJ2-1	TGTGCCAGTAGCGGCCCCAACAGTGCCTCTAACAATGAGCAGTTCTTC	CASSGPNSASNNEQFF
TRBD1	TRBV5-6	TRBJ1-3	TGTGCCAGCAGTATTAGGGGGCTCTATGGAAACACCATATATTTT	CASSIRGLYGNTIYF
-	TRBV29-1	TRBJ2-2	TGCAGCGTCCGACAGGCCCTTACAGCGGTCGGGGAGCTGTTTTTT	CSVRQALTAVGELFF
-	TRBV25-1	TRBJ2-5	TGTGCCAGCAGTGAATATGGCGGGATTGAAGAGACCCAGTACTTC	CASSEYGGIEETQYF
TRBD1	TRBV28	TRBJ1-2	TGTGCCAGCAGGACAGGGCAAGCTAACTATGGCTACACCTTC	CASRTGQANYGYTF